This T cell receptor (beta chain) originates from a study of blood T cell repertoires in COVID-19. Authors' processing steps: By means of reference gene primer amplification, nucleated cell counts were estimated. Using immunoSEQ multiplex PCR, the repertoire was profiled, and TCRdb retains in-frame clones only, with some absent. The V and J calls and clone size come from that table; D and trimming were worked out from the DNA. In the table there are over 120,000 clones, about 90% of which are singletons. This CDR3 is 14 amino acids long. The J segment lost 4 bases and the V segment lost 10 bases, leaving 9 bases of the junction unmatched. Germline CDR1 and CDR2: LNHDA and SQIVND (reference sequence).

The chain is built from TRBV19 and TRBJ1-5, with 8 nucleotides matching TRBD1. The specimen sequenced was peripheral blood. The source of this sequence is a man aged 50-59 years who had recovered from COVID-19. The CDR3 DNA reads TGTGCCACCTCGGACAGGGCCTCGAATCAGCCCCAGCATTTT. This encodes CATSDRASNQPQHF. Using reference TRBV19 and TRBJ1-5 for the parts outside the CDR3, the full variable domain is DGGITQSPKYLFRKEGQNVTLSCEQNLNHDAMYWYRQDPGQGLRLIYYSQIVNDFQKGDIAEGYSVSREKKESFPLTVTSAQKNPTAFYLCATSDRASNQPQHFGDGTRLSIL.